Each of the 18 T cell receptor beta chains below was sequenced from the same sample in a study of blood T cell repertoires in COVID-19. The method was immunoSEQ multiplex PCR; TCRdb's version includes in-frame clones alone and lacks a portion of them. The sample shows approximately 150,000 clones, about 90% of them seen only once. The specimen sequenced was PBMCs or T cells enriched from blood (not recorded which). The receptor source for this set is a human donor with acute COVID-19. The donor label of this sample is uncertain.

The gene calls are TRBV7-6 and TRBJ2-3, with 11 bases identical to TRBD2. The germline V gene has CDR1 SGHVS and CDR2 FNYEAQ. This CDR3 has 16 residues. V gave up 2 bases and J gave up 5 bases; unmatched junction bases: 6. The CDR3 sequence is CASSLFSGGARDTQYF. The CDR3 bases are TGTGCCAGCAGCTTATTTAGCGGGGGGGCTAGAGATACGCAGTATTTT.

This clone was seen only a few times. The chain carries TRBV19 and TRBJ1-1, with D perhaps TRBD1 (6 bases). V was pared by 1 base and J by 4 bases, with 22 bases between. The CDR3 length is 18 residues. Germline CDR1 and CDR2: LNHDA and SQIVND (reference sequence). CDR3 bases: TGTGCCAGTAGTATAGGTACAGGGTGGCGGGCCGCGGTCACTGAAGCTTTCTTT. Translation gives CASSIGTGWRAAVTEAFF.

The V and J genes are TRBV14 and TRBJ2-3, with 7 bases fitting TRBD2. Germline V gene sequence: CDR1 SGHDN, CDR2 FVKESK. This CDR3 comprises 12 residues. V lost 4 bases and J lost 8; bases outside the gene matches: 3. CDR3 amino acids: CASSLGLGTQYF. Here the CDR3 DNA reads TGTGCCAGCAGCCTAGGACTAGGTACGCAGTATTTT.

Turning to this clone: Different DNA sequences within this sample yield the same CDR3. This sequence joins TRBV10-3 and TRBJ2-3, with TRBD1 matching 11 bases. CDR1 and CDR2 (germline): ENHRY, SYGVKD. This CDR3 is built from 15 residues. Trimming took 6 bases from V and 3 from J; bases not matched to a gene: 5. The CDR3 DNA reads as TGTGCCATCAGCCCGGACAGGGGGCGGACAGATACGCAGTATTTT. Its translation is CAISPDRGRTDTQYF.

The chain couples TRBV30 to TRBJ1-1; D remains ambiguous. V was cut by 1 base and J by 8 bases, with 11 bases left in between. Germline CDR1 is GTSNPN and CDR2 is SVGIG (reference sequence). The length of the CDR3 is 12 residues. CDR3 protein: CAWSAITLEAFF. The DNA for the CDR3 is TGTGCCTGGAGTGCCATCACACTAGAAGCTTTCTTT.

This clone appeared once. The gene calls are TRBV2 and TRBJ1-5; maybe TRBD1 (6 bases). Trimming took off 6 bases at V and 4 bases at J, with 13 bases between the two ends. Germline V gene lookup returns CDR1 SNHLY and CDR2 FYNNEI. The length of the CDR3 is 14 residues. The CDR3 spells CASRGARVNQPQHF. DNA of the CDR3: TGTGCCAGCAGGGGGGCCAGGGTTAATCAGCCCCAGCATTTT. The variable domain in full, completed from reference TRBV2 and TRBJ1-5, reads EPEVTQTPSHQVTQMGQEVILRCVPISNHLYFYWYRQILGQKVEFLVSFYNNEISEKSEIFDDQFSVERPDGSNFTLKIRSTKLEDSAMYFCASRGARVNQPQHFGDGTRLSIL.

The chain combines TRBV27 with TRBJ1-1; the match to TRBD1 covers 7 bases. From germline, CDR1 is MNHEY and CDR2 SMNVEV (reference sequence). The CDR3 length is 15 residues. With V trimmed by 1 base and J by 2 bases, 4 bases remained unmatched. CDR3 sequence reads: CASSLWAGGNTEAFF. The CDR3 DNA sequence: TGTGCCAGCAGTTTATGGGCAGGGGGTAACACTGAAGCTTTCTTT.

The chain employs TRBV19 and TRBJ2-7; 7 bases are a match to TRBD2. Germline loops: CDR1 LNHDA, CDR2 SQIVND (reference sequence). CDR3 length equals 15 residues. J was trimmed by 3 bases and V by 8 bases; bases with no gene match: 13. The CDR3 spells CASGQGSGAYYEQYF. In DNA, the CDR3 is TGTGCCAGTGGCCAAGGGAGCGGGGCTTACTACGAGCAGTACTTC.

This clone was counted between two and nine times. The CDR3 DNA reads as TGTGCCAGCAGCTCTAATGCGGAGACCCAGTACTTC. Translation gives CASSSNAETQYF. The chain employs TRBV5-4 and TRBJ2-5; D is ambiguous. Trimming shortened V by 3 bases and J by 5 bases, and 8 bases separated the two germline ends. Germline CDR1 reads SGHNT; CDR2 reads YYREEE (reference sequence). The CDR3 length is 12 residues.

The rearrangement links TRBV19 to TRBJ2-7; TRBD1 might be the D (5 bases). The CDR3 contains 12 residues. Germline CDR1 and CDR2: LNHDA and SQIVND (reference sequence). The ends were cut back, 5 bases at V and 5 bases at J, with 10 bases in the middle. For the CDR3, the DNA is TGTGCCAGTAGTTTCATAGGGGACGAGCAGTACTTC. Its protein is CASSFIGDEQYF.

This rearrangement joins TRBV27 to TRBJ2-7; D call uncertain. The V gene's germline CDR1 is MNHEY and CDR2 SMNVEV (reference sequence). Deletions cut 0 bases from V and 1 base from J, with 10 bases between. This CDR3 is 15 amino acids long. The CDR3 spells CASSLSQILSYEQYF. CDR3 coding DNA: TGTGCCAGCAGTTTATCGCAAATCCTATCCTACGAGCAGTACTTC.

This chain connects TRBV19 to TRBJ2-7; D perhaps matches TRBD2 (5 bases). CDR3 size: 13 residues. Germline-derived CDR1 and CDR2 are LNHDA and SQIVND (reference sequence). Deletions cut 5 bases from V and 2 bases from J, with 10 bases between. For the CDR3, the DNA is TGTGCCAGTAGTCCAAACGGGGCCTACGAGCAGTACTTC. This translates into CASSPNGAYEQYF.

This rearrangement joins TRBV5-1 to TRBJ2-3; the D gene is possibly TRBD1 (5 bases). This CDR3 has 15 amino acids. The ends were cut back, 0 bases at V and 3 bases at J, with 11 bases in the middle. Germline loops: CDR1 SGHRS, CDR2 YFSETQ. The CDR3 DNA reads TGCGCCAGCAGCTTGGCCAGGCGGACAACAGATACGCAGTATTTT. The encoded protein is CASSLARRTTDTQYF.

The V and J genes are TRBV24-1 and TRBJ2-1; tentatively, D is TRBD1 (6 bases). The ends were cut back, 4 bases at V and 12 bases at J, with 12 bases in the middle. The CDR3 runs to 12 residues. Germline-derived CDR1 and CDR2 are KGHDR and SFDVKD. The CDR3 is CATSEPGTRQFF. The CDR3 DNA reads TGTGCCACCAGTGAGCCCGGGACAAGGCAGTTCTTC.

The V gene is TRBV7-9, the J gene TRBJ1-4; 7 nucleotides line up with TRBD1. Germline-derived CDR1 and CDR2 are SEHNR and FQNEAQ (reference sequence). J gave up 4 bases and V 3 bases, and 8 bases lay outside the gene matches. This CDR3 spans 16 amino acids. This CDR3 reads CASSFLQGGGNEKLFF. For the CDR3, the DNA is TGTGCCAGCAGCTTTCTGCAGGGGGGCGGTAATGAAAAACTGTTTTTT.

The rearrangement joins TRBV13 to TRBJ2-7; 7 nucleotides line up with TRBD2. The junction had 5 bases not matched to a gene; V was cut back by 5 bases and J by 1 base. Per germline, CDR1 PRHDT and CDR2 FYEKMQ (reference sequence). This CDR3 region has 14 residues. Here the CDR3 DNA reads TGTGCCAGCAGCGGGGGGGGACGATCCTACGAGCAGTACTTC. Its translation: CASSGGGRSYEQYF.

This clone was recorded only once. V and J are TRBV19 and TRBJ2-5, with TRBD1 as a possible D gene (7 bases). The CDR3 runs 13 residues. With 5 bases removed from V and 5 bases from J, the gap between germline ends came to 12 bases. Germline assignment: CDR1 LNHDA and CDR2 SQIVND (reference sequence). Here the CDR3 reads CASSQGGPETQYF. CDR3 nucleotide sequence: TGTGCCAGTAGTCAGGGGGGCCCTGAGACCCAGTACTTC.

The CDR3 sequence: CASSLGTPNTIYF. The CDR3 DNA reads as TGTGCCAGCAGCCTCGGGACACCGAACACCATATATTTT. This chain joins TRBV3-1 (or the pseudogene TRBV3-2) and TRBJ1-3; D may be TRBD1 (6 bases). The CDR3 is 13 residues long. Germline V gives CDR1 LGHDT, CDR2 YNNKEL (reference sequence). V was shortened by 4 bases and J by 7 bases, with 11 bases between the two germline ends.